This T cell receptor (beta chain) was recovered during a study of CD8 T cells in Susac syndrome (dated 2019 in TCRdb). Context from the whole study: The study used repertoire sequencing to test whether antigen drove CD8+ T cell activation and differentiation in Susac syndrome. The study compared CD8+ T cell repertoire clonality among 11 to 12 healthy donors, roughly 14 Susac syndrome patients and about 16 multiple sclerosis patients.

V has 4 bases trimmed and J has 0 bases trimmed; junction bases matching no gene number 7. For CDR1 and CDR2, the germline V gene (reference sequence) lists LGHDT and YNNKEL. The CDR3, cysteine through phenylalanine, is 17 amino acids long. The only DNA kept is the CDR3, 51 bases in frame from the first base. Overall results and qualifications from the work: The study acknowledged that relatively few individuals were included in the TCR sequencing and HLA analysis.

Turning to this clonotype: It lacks a known antigen. No much larger clone exists at a distance of one base, and base qualities are not known.

RNA was extracted using the RNeasy kit, and about 0.45 to 1 ug of the RNA was reverse transcribed with random hexamers. The immunoSEQ multiplex PCR assay, covering 54 Vbeta and 13 Jbeta segments, was used to amplify TCR beta CDR3 regions. To correct PCR amplification bias, a synthetic template baseline was used for both primer optimization and computational correction. The authors' pipeline ran thus. Reads were annotated to V, D and J genes per IMGT and analyzed with immunoSEQ Analyzer, keeping only productive sequences. Clonality was computed as one minus Shannon entropy normalized by log2 of the number of productive unique sequences. For each patient and control, public and private clones were evaluated within the 100 most prevalent clones. Susac-specific clones were defined as absent from healthy and MS cohorts, over a thousand published viral clones and other ImmuneACCESS disease sequences. TCRdb trimmed public reads at Q25 via fastp, called clones via MiXCR and kept in-frame beta chains. CDR3 protein sequences are deduplicated, and each keeps its most common genes and DNA. TCRdb, not the original authors, processed these V and J calls. Here the sample has over 95,000 distinct CDR3 sequences; around 90% occur a single time. Approximately 0.13% of the sample is in the top ten clones.

Peripheral blood CD8+ and CD4+ T cells from healthy donors, Susac syndrome patients and multiple sclerosis patients were profiled using high-throughput TCR beta sequencing. Healthy donors were included as age- and sex-matched controls. Bulk CD8+ and CD4+ T cells were purified by magnetic negative isolation, whereas CD8+ TEMRA cells were enriched by FACS. Blood was drawn into EDTA tubes, processed within 24 hours, and PBMCs were isolated by density gradient centrifugation. PBMCs destined for TCR sequencing were cryopreserved in liquid nitrogen and later thawed in a 37 °C water bath. A purity of at least 90% was achieved for sorted or isolated CD4+, CD8+ and CD8+ TEMRA cells.

The sequencing input was CD8+ T cells from PBMCs. This chain is built from TRBV3-1 and TRBJ1-4, with TRBD1 matching 8 junction bases. This TCR came from a human donor in good health. In nucleotides, the sequence is TGTGCCAGCAGCCCCTACAGGGGGATTGCAACTAATGAAAAACTGTTTTTT. This yields the protein CASSPYRGIATNEKLFF.